Included here is one T cell receptor (beta chain) sequence, with context. Per the original methods: Cell counts per sample came from amplifying reference gene primers. Libraries were prepared by immunoSEQ multiplex PCR; TCRdb keeps only in-frame clonotypes and omits some of them. V, J and clone size reflect that table, while D and trimming were determined from the DNA. The top ten clones hold around 5% of a sample with about 320,000 clones, approximately 89% of them seen once. The sample is drawn from a study of blood T cell repertoires in COVID-19. Trimming cost V 0 bases and J 7 bases, with 17 bases left between them. Germline CDR1 and CDR2: SGDLS and YYNGEE. The CDR3 has 15 amino acids.

This chain links TRBV9 with TRBJ2-7, with TRBD2 as a possible D gene (6 bases). Specimen: PBMCs or T cells enriched from blood (not recorded which). The sequence was collected from a man aged 25-45 years who had recovered from COVID-19. The CDR3 loop is CASSVDGGTSREQYF. As DNA, the CDR3 is TGTGCCAGCAGCGTAGACGGAGGGACGTCGCGGGAGCAGTACTTC. The variable domain in full, completed from reference TRBV9 and TRBJ2-7, reads DSGVTQTPKHLITATGQRVTLRCSPRSGDLSVYWYQQSLDQGLQFLIQYYNGEERAKGNILERFSAQQFPDLHSELNLSSLELGDSALYFCASSVDGGTSREQYFGPGTRLTVT.